This TCR beta chain was identified during a study of blood T cell repertoires in COVID-19. The overall study: The study drew acute and convalescent COVID-19 samples from the United States, Italy and Spain. T cells, B-cell-depleted T cells, or PBMCs provided the cDNA or gDNA that served as material.

Original handling: Reference gene primer amplification gave nucleated cell count estimates. Clones were sequenced by immunoSEQ multiplex PCR, and TCRdb holds only the in-frame ones, with some missing. V, J and clone size reflect that table, while D and trimming were determined from the DNA. The profile shows 60,000 to 65,000 clones, roughly 71% of them singletons. The CDR3 is 14 residues long. Looked up from germline, CDR1 is ENHRY and CDR2 is SYGVKD. V dropped 6 bases and J dropped 5; count of bases not matched to a gene: 2. The material sequenced was peripheral blood. The chain has TRBV10-3 and TRBJ2-2; 11 bases fit TRBD2. This TCR derives from a human donor in a cohort sampled during active COVID-19. CDR3 coding DNA: TGTGCCATCAGCCGGACTAGCGGGACCGGGGAGCTGTTTTTT. Translating it yields CAISRTSGTGELFF.